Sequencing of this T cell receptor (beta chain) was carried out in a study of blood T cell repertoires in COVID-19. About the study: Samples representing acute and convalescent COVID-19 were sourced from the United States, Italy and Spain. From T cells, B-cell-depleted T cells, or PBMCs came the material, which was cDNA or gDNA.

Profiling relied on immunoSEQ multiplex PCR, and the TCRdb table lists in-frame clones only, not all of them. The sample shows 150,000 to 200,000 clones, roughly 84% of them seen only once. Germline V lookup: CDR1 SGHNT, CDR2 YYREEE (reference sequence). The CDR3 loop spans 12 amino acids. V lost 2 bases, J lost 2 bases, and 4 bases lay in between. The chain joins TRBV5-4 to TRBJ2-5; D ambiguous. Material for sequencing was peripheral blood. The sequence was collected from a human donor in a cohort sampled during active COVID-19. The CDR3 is CASSFPQETQYF. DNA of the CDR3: TGTGCCAGCAGCTTTCCACAAGAGACCCAGTACTTC.